This T cell receptor beta chain was sequenced in a study of blood T cells in healthy people across ages. With a J-beta primer mix and a sample-barcoded 5' primer, a second PCR ran 7 to 11 cycles. TCRdb itself ran the 5' RACE reads through MiXCR, one entry per CDR3 protein. The sample has about 720,000 distinct CDR3 sequences, over 20% seen once; the top ten hold around a fifth. This clonotype was seen only a few times. Trimming took 4 bases from V and 5 from J, leaving 7 bases between them. The CDR3 totals 13 residues. CDR1 KGHDR and CDR2 SFDVKD come from the germline V gene. The specimen was blood. The receptor comes from a man between 65 and 85 years old in good health. The chain uses TRBV24-1 and TRBJ1-4, with no clear D. As DNA, the CDR3 is TGTGCCACCAGTGACCCCCCCAATGAAAAACTGTTTTTT. Translated, it gives CATSDPPNEKLFF.